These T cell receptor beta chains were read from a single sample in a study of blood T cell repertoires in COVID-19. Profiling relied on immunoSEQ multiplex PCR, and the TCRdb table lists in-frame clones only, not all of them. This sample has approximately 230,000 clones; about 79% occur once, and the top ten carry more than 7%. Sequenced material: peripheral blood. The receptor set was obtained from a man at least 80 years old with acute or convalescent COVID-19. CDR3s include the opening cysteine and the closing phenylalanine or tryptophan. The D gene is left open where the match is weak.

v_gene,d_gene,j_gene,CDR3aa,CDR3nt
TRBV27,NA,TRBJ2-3,CASSFTLTGSTDTQYF,TGTGCCAGCAGTTTCACCCTTACCGGGAGCACAGATACGCAGTATTTT
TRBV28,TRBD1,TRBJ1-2,CASRAGPGQGRNSGYTF,TGTGCCAGCAGGGCCGGACCGGGACAGGGTAGAAACTCTGGCTACACCTTC
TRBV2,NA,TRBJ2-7,CASSAPLGRGRRGEQYF,TGTGCCAGCAGTGCTCCCCTGGGAAGGGGGAGAAGGGGGGAGCAGTACTTC
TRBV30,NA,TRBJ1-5,CAWSPLSNQPQHF,TGTGCCTGGAGCCCCCTTAGCAATCAGCCCCAGCATTTT
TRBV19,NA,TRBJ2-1,CASSIAGQLWVYNEQFF,TGTGCCAGTAGTATAGCCGGACAGCTGTGGGTCTACAATGAGCAGTTCTTC
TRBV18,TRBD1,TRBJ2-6,CASSPTGGSGANVLTF,TGTGCCAGCTCACCGACAGGGGGCTCTGGGGCCAACGTCCTGACTTTC
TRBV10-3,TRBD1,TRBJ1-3,CAITPYDRALLSGNTIYF,TGTGCCATCACGCCCTACGACAGGGCACTTCTCTCTGGAAACACCATATATTTT
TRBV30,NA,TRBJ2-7,CAWSGIGYEQYF,TGTGCCTGGAGCGGGATTGGCTACGAGCAGTACTTC
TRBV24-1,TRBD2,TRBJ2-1,CATSHGGVENEQFF,TGTGCCACCAGTCATGGGGGGGTCGAGAATGAGCAGTTCTTC
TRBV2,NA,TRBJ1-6,CASSRRGLIGLTDNSPLHF,TGTGCCAGCAGTCGAAGGGGTCTCATCGGCCTGACGGATAATTCACCCCTCCACTTT
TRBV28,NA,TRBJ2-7,CASSLTVYEQYF,TGTGCCAGCAGTTTGACAGTTTACGAGCAGTACTTC
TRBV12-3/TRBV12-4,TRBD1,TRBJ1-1,CASSDRDTEAFF,TGTGCCAGCAGCGACAGGGACACTGAAGCTTTCTTT
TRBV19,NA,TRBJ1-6,CASSIDPMTPLHF,TGTGCCAGTAGTATAGATCCTATGACACCCCTCCACTTT
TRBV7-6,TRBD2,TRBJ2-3,CASSLVTGTSGRVDTQYF,TGTGCCAGCAGCTTAGTCACCGGGACTAGCGGGAGGGTAGATACGCAGTATTTT
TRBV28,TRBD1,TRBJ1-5,CASNPSDRGPRQPQHF,TGTGCCAGCAACCCCTCCGACAGGGGGCCACGGCAGCCCCAGCATTTT
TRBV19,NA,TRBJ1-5,CASNSDRNQPQHF,TGTGCCAGTAACTCCGACAGAAATCAGCCCCAGCATTTT